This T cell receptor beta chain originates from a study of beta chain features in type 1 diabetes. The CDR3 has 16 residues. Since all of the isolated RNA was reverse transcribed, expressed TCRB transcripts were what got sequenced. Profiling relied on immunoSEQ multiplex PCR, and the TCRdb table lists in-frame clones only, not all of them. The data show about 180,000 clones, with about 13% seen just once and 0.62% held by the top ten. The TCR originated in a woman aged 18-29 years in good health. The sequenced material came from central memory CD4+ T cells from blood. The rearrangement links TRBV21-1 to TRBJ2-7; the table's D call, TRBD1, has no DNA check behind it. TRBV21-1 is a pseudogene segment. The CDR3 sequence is CASSKGGGQGIYEQYF. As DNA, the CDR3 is TGTGCCAGCAGCAAAGGAGGGGGACAGGGGATCTACGAGCAGTACTTC.